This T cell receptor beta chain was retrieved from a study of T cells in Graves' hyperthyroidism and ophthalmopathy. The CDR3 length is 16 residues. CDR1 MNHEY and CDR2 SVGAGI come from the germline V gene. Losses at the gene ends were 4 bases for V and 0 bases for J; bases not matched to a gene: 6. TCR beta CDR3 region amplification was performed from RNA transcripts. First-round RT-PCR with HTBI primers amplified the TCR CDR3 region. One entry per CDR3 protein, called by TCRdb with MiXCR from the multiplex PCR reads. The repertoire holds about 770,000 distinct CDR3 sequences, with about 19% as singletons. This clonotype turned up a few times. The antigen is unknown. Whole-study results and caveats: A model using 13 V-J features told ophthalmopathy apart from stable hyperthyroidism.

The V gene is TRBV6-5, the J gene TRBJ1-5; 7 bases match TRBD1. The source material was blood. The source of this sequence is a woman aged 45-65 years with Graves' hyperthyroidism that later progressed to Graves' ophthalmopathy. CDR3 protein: CASSSFTGDSNQPQHF. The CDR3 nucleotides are TGTGCCAGCAGTTCCTTCACAGGGGATAGCAATCAGCCCCAGCATTTT.